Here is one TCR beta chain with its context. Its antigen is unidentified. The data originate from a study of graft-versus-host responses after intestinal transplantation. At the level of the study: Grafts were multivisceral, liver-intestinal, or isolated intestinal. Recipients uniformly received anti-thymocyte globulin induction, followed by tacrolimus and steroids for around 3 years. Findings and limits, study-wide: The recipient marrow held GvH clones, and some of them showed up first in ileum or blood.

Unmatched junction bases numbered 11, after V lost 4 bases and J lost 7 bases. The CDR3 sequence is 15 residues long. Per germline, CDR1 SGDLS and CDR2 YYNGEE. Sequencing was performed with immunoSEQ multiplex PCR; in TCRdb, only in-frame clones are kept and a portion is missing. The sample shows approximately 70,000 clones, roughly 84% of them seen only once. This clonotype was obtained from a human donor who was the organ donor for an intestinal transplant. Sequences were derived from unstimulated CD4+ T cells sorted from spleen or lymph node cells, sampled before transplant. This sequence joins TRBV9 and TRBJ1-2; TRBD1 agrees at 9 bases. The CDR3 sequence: CASSTSGTGSFGYTF. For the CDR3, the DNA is TGTGCCAGCAGCACATCAGGGACAGGGAGCTTTGGCTACACCTTC.